The TCR beta chain described here comes from a study of response to subunit inactivated influenza vaccine. Notes on the study in general: There was a suggestion from the authors that each seasonal influenza vaccination recruits few new T cells.

The CDR3 loop spans 14 amino acids. The V gene's germline CDR1 is MNHEY and CDR2 SVGAGI. V shed 3 bases, J shed 5 bases, and the junction held 4 bases outside the gene matches. MiXCR, applied by TCRdb to the RT-PCR reads, yields one record per CDR3 protein. The sample has approximately 250,000 distinct CDR3 sequences, 12% seen once. The table lists this clonotype with a few counts. The antigen is undetermined. The sample consisted of non-naive T cells sorted from PBMCs, taken 14 to 15 days before vaccination. The rearrangement uses TRBV6-5 and TRBJ2-5; TRBD2 matches at 9 bases. This receptor was taken from a man in his fifties or sixties who received an inactivated influenza vaccine. The CDR3 bases are TGTGCCAGCAGTTATGGCGGGAGGGGTGAGACCCAGTACTTC. This sequence encodes CASSYGGRGETQYF.